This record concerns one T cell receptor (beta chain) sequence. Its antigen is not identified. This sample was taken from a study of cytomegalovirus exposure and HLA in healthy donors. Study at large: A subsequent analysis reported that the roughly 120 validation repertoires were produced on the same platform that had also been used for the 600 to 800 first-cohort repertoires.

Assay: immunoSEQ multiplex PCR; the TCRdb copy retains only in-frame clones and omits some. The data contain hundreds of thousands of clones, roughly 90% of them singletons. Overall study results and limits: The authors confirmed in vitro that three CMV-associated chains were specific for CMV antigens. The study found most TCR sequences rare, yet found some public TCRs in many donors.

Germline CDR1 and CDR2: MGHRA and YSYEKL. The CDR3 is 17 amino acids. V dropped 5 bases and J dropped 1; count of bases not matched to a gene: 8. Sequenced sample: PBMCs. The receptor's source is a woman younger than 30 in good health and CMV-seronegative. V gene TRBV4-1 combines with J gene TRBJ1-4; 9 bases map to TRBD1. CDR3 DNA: TGCGCCAGCAGCAACGGACAGGGGCCTCTAACTAATGAAAAACTGTTTTTT. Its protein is CASSNGQGPLTNEKLFF.